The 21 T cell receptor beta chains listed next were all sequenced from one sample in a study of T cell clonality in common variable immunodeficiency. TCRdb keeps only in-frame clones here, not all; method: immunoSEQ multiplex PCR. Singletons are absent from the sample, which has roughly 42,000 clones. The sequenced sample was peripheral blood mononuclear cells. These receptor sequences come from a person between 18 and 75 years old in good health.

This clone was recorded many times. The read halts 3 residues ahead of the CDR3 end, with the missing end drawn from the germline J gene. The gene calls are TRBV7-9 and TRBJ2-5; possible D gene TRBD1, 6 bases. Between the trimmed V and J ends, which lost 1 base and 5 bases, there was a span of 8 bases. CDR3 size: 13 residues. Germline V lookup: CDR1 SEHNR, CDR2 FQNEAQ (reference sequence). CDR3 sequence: CASSLGQGETQYF. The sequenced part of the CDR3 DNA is TGTGCCAGCAGCTTAGGTCAGGGGGAGACC.

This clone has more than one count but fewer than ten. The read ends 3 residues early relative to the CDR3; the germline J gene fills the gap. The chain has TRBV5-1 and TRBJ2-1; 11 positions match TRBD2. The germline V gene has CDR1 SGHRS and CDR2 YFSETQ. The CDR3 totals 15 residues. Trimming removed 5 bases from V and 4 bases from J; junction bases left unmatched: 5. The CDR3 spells CASRRTSGSYNEQFF. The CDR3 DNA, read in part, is TGCGCCAGCAGAAGGACTAGCGGGTCTTACAATGAG.

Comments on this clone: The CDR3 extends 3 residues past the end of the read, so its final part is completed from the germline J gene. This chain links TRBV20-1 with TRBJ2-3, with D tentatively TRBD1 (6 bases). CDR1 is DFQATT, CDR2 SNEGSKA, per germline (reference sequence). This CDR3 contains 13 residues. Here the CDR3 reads CSARATGNQPQYF. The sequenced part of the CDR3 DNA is TGCAGTGCTAGGGCTACAGGGAATCAGCCG.

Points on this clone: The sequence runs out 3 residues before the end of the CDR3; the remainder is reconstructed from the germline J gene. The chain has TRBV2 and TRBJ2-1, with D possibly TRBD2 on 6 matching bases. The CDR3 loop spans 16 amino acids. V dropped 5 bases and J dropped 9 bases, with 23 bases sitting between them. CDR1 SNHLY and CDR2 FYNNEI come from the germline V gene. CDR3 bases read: TGTGCCAGCAGTCCTTATACCCAGGGTCGGGGGACTGAG. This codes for CASSPYTQGRGTE. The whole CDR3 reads CASSPYTQGRGTEQFF.

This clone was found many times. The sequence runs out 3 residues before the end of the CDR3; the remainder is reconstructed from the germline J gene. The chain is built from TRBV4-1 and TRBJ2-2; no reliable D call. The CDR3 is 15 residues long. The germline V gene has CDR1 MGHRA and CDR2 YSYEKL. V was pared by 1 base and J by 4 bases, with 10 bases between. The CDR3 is CASSQVGRLTGELFF. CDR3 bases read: TGCGCCAGCAGCCAAGTCGGCAGACTCACCGGGGAG.

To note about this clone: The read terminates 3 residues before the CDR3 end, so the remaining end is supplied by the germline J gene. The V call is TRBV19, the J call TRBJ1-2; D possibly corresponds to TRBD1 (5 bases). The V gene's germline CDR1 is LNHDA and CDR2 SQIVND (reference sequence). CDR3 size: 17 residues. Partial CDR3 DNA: TGTGCCAGTAGTATCCTGGGACTAGCGGGGGGTGGAGATACC. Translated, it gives CASSILGLAGGGDT. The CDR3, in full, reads CASSILGLAGGGDTYTF. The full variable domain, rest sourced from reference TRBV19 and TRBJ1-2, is DGGITQSPKYLFRKEGQNVTLSCEQNLNHDAMYWYRQDPGQGLRLIYYSQIVNDFQKGDIAEGYSVSREKKESFPLTVTSAQKNPTAFYLCASSILGLAGGGDTYTFGSGTRLTVV.

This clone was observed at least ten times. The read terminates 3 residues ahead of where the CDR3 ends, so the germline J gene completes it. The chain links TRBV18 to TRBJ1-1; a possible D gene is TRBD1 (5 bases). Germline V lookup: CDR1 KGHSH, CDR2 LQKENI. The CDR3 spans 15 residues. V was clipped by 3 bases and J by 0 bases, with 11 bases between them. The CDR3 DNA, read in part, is TGTGCCAGCTCACCCCTTGACAGTATGAACACTGAA. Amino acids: CASSPLDSMNTE. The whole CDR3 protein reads CASSPLDSMNTEAFF.

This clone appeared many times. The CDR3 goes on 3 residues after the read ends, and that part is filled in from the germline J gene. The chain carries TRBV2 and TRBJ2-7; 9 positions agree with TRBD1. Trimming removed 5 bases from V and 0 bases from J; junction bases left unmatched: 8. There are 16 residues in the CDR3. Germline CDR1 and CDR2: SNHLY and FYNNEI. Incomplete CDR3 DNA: TGTGCCAGCAGTCCGGGGACAGGGTTAGGCTCCTACGAG. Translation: CASSPGTGLGSYE. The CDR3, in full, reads CASSPGTGLGSYEQYF.

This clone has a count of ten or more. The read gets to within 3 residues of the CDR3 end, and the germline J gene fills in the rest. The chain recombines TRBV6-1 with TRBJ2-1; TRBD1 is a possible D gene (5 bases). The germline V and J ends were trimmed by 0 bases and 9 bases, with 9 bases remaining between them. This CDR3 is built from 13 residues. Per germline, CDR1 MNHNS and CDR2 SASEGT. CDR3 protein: CASSEAGQGEQFF. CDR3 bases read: TGTGCCAGCAGTGAAGCAGGGCAGGGTGAG.

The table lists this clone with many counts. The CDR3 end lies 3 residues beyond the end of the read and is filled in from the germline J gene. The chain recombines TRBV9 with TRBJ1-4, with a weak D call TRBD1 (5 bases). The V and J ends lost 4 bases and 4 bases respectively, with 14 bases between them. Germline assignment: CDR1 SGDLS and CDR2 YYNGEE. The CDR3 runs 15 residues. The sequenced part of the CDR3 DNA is TGTGCCAGCAGCCCAAACGCGGGACTTAATGAAAAA. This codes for CASSPNAGLNEK. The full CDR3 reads CASSPNAGLNEKLFF.

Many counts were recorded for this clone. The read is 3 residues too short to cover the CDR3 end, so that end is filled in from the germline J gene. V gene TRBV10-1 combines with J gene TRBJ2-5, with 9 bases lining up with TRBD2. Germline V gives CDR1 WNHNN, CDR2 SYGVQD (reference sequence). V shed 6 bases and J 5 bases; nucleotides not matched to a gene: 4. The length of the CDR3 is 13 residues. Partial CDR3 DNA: TGCGCCAGCAGCTTAACTAGCGGGGAGACC. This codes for CASSLTSGET. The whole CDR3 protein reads CASSLTSGETQYF.

CDR3 in amino acids: CASRDTSGGRPYNEQFF. Partial CDR3 DNA: TGCGCCAGCAGGGATACTTCGGGGGGGCGCCCCTACAATGAG. This rearrangement joins TRBV5-1 to TRBJ2-1, with 8 bases lining up with TRBD2. The sequenced fragment ends 3 residues before the CDR3 boundary, so the rest is inferred from the germline J gene. The CDR3 spans 17 residues. Germline lookup yields CDR1 SGHRS and CDR2 YFSETQ. V dropped 5 bases and J dropped 2; count of bases not matched to a gene: 12.

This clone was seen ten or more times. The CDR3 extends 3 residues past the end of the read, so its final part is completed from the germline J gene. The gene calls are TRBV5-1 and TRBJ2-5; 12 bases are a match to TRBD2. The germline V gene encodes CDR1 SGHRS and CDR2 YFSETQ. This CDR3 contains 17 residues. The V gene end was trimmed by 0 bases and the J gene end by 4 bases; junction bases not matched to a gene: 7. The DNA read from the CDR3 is TGCGCCAGCAGCTTGGCCGTGGCTAGCGGGAGGGTAGAGACC. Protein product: CASSLAVASGRVET. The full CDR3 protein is CASSLAVASGRVETQYF.

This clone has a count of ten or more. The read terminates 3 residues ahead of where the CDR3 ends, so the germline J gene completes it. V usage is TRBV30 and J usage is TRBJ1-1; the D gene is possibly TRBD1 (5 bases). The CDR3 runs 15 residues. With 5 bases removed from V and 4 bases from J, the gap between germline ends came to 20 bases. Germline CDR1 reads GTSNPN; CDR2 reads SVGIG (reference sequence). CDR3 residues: CAWGPSGRASTEAFF. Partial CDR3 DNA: TGTGCCTGGGGTCCATCGGGCAGGGCAAGCACTGAA.

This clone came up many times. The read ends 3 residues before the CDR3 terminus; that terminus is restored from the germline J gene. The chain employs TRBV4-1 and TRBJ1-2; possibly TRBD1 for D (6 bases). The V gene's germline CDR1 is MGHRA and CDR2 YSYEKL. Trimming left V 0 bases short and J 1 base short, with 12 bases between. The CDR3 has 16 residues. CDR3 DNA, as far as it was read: TGCGCCAGCAGCCAAGAGAGGGGGACAAATAACTATGGC. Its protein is CASSQERGTNNYG. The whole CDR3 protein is CASSQERGTNNYGYTF.

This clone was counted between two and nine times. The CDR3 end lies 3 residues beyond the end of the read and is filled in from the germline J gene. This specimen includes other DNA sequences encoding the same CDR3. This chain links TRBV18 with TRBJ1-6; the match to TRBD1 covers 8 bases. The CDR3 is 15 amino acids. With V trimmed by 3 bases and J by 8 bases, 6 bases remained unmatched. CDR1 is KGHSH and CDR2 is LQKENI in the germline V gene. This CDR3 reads CASSPGDRGDSPLHF. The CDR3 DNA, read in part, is TGTGCCAGCTCACCCGGCGACAGGGGTGATTCACCC.

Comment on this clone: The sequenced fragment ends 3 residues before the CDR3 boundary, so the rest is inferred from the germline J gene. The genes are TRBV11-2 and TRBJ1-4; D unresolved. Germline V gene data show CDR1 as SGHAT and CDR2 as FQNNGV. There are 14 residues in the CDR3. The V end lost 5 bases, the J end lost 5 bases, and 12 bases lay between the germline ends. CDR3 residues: CASSPDAKNEKLFF. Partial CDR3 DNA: TGTGCCAGCAGCCCCGATGCGAAAAATGAAAAA.

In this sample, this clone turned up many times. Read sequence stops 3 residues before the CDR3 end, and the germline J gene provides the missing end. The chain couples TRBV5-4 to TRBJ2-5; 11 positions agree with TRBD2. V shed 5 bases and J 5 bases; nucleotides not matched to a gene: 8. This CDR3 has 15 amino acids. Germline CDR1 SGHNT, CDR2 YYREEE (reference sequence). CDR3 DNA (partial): TGTGCCAGCAGGTCCAGGGCTAGCGGGGGGGAGACC. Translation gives CASRSRASGGET. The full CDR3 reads CASRSRASGGETQYF.

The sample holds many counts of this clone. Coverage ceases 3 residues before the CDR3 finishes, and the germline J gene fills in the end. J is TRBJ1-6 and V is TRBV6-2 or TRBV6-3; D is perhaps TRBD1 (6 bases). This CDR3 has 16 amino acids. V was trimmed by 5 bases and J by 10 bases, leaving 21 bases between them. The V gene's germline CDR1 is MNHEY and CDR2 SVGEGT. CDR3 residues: CASSNTLQGLGSPLHF. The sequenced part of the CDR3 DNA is TGTGCCAGCAGTAATACTCTCCAGGGGCTAGGCTCACCC.

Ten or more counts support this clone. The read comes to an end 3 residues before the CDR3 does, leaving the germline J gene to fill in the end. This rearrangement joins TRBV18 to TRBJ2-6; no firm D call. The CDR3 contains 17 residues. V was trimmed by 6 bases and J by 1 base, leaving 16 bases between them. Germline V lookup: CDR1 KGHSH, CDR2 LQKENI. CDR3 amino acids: CASSPTASGSGANVLTF. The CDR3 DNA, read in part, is TGTGCCAGCTCGCCAACGGCCTCAGGTTCTGGGGCCAACGTC.

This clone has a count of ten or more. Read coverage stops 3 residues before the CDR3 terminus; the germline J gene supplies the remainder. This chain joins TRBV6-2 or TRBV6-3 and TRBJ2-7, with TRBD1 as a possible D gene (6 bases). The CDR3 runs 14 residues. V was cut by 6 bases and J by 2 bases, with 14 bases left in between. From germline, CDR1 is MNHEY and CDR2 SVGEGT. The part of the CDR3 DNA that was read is TGTGCCAGCAGGCAACAGGGCGGAACCTACGAG. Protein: CASRQQGGTYE. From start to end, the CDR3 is CASRQQGGTYEQYF.